This T cell receptor beta chain was identified in a study of shared clonotypes between healthy human individuals. The sample holds a few counts of this clone. The germline V gene encodes CDR1 SGDLS and CDR2 YYNGEE. The CDR3 spans 13 residues. Trimming shortened V by 0 bases and J by 5 bases, and 6 bases separated the two germline ends. Generated by immunoSEQ multiplex PCR, the TCRdb table keeps only in-frame clones and is missing some. The table has nearly 1 million clones, roughly 72% seen once; the top ten hold approximately 1.5%. Sequenced: memory CD4+ T cells sorted from blood. The subset here: CD45RA-negative fraction. The genes are TRBV9 and TRBJ2-4; D unresolved. The origin of this receptor is a man in his late teens or twenties in good health. The CDR3 spells CASSVGRENIQYF. Here the CDR3 DNA reads TGTGCCAGCAGCGTAGGAAGGGAAAACATTCAGTACTTC.